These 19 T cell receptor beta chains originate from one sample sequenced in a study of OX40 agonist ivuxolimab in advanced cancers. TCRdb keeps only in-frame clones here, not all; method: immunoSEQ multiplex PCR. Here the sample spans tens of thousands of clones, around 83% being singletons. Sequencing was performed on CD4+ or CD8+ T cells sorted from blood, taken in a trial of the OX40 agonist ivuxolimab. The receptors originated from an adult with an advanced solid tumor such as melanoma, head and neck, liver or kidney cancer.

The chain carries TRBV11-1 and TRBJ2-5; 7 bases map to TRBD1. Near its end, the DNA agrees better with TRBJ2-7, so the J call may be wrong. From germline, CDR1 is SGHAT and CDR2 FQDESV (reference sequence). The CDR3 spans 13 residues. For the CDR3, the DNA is TGTGCCAGCAATTTAGATCGACAGGGCGAGCAGTACTTC. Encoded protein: CASNLDRQGEQYF.

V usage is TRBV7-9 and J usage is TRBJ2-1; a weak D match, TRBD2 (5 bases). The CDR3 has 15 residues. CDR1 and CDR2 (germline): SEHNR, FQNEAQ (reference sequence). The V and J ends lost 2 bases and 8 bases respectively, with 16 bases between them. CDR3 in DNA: TGTGCCAGCAGCTTATCCCTCTCCGCTAGCTATGAGCAGTTCTTC. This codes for CASSLSLSASYEQFF.

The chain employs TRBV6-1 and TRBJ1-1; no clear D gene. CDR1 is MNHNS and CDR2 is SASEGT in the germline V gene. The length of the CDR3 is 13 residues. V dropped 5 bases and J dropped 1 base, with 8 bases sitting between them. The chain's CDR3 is CASSFGENTEAFF. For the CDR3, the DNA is TGTGCCAGCAGTTTTGGCGAGAACACTGAAGCTTTCTTT.

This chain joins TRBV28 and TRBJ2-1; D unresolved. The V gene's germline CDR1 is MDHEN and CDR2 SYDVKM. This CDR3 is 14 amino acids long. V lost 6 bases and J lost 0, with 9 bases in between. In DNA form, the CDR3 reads TGTGCCAGCAGGGTATATAGCTCCTACAATGAGCAGTTCTTC. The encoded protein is CASRVYSSYNEQFF.

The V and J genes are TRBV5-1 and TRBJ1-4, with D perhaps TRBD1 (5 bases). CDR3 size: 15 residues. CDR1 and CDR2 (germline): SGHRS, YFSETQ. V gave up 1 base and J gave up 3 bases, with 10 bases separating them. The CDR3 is CASSLWGVPNEKLFF. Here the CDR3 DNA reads TGCGCCAGCAGCTTGTGGGGGGTCCCTAATGAAAAACTGTTTTTT.

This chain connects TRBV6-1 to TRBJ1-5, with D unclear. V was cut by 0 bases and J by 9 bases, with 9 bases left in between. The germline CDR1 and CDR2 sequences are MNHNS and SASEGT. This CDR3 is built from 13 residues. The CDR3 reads CASSEATVSPQHF. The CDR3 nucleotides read TGTGCCAGCAGTGAAGCGACGGTTTCGCCCCAGCATTTT.

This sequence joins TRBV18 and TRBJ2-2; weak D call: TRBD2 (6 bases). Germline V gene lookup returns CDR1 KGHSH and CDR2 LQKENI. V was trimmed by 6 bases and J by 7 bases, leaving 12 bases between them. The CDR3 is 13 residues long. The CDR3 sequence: CASSTMEGGELFF. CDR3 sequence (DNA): TGTGCCAGCTCTACCATGGAGGGCGGGGAGCTGTTTTTT.

The CDR3 region has the DNA TGTGCCAGCAGCCTACCCATGACGGGACCCGGGGAGCTGTTTTTT. This sequence encodes CASSLPMTGPGELFF. The J gene is TRBJ2-2, the V gene TRBV5-6; the D gene could be TRBD1 or TRBD2 (5 bases each). Germline V gene sequence: CDR1 SGHDT, CDR2 YYEEEE. CDR3 length: 15 amino acids. V was cut by 4 bases and J by 6 bases, with 16 bases left in between. The variable domain in full, completed from reference TRBV5-6 and TRBJ2-2, reads DAGVTQSPTHLIKTRGQQVTLRCSPKSGHDTVSWYQQALGQGPQFIFQYYEEEERQRGNFPDRFSGHQFPNYSSELNVNALLLGDSALYLCASSLPMTGPGELFFGEGSRLTVL.

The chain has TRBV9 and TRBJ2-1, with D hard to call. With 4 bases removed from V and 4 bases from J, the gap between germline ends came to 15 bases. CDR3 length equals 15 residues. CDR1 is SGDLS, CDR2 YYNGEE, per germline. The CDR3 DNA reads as TGTGCCAGCAGCCACGACACGCCGGGTTACAATGAGCAGTTCTTC. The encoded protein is CASSHDTPGYNEQFF.

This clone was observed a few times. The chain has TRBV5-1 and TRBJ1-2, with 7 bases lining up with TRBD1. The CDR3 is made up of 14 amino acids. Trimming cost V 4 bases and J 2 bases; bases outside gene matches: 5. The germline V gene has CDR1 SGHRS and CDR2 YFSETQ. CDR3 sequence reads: CASSEGTVNYGYTF. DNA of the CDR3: TGCGCCAGCAGCGAAGGGACAGTCAACTATGGCTACACCTTC.

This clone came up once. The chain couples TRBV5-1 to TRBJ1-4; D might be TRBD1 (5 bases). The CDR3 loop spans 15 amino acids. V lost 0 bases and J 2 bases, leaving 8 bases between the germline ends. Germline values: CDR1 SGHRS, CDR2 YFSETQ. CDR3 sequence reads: CASSLESGTNEKLFF. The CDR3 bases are TGCGCCAGCAGCTTGGAGTCAGGGACTAATGAAAAACTGTTTTTT.

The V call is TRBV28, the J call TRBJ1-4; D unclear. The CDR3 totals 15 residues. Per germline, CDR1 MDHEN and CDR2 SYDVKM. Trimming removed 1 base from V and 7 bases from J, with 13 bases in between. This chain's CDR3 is CASSLSGFPTEKLFF. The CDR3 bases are TGTGCCAGCAGTTTATCAGGCTTTCCTACTGAAAAACTGTTTTTT.

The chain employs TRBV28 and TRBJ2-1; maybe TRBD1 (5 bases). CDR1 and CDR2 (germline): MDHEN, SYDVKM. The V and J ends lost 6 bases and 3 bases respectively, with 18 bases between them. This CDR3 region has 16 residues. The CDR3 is CASRQARAGFYNEQFF. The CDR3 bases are TGTGCCAGCAGGCAGGCCAGGGCAGGCTTCTACAATGAGCAGTTCTTC.

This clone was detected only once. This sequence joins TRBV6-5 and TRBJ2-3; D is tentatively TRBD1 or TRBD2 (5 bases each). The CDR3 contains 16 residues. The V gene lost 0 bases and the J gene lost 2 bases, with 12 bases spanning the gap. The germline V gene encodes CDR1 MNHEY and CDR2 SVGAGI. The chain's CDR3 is CASSYSLGDHTDTQYF. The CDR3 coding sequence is TGTGCCAGCAGTTACTCCCTCGGGGACCACACAGATACGCAGTATTTT.

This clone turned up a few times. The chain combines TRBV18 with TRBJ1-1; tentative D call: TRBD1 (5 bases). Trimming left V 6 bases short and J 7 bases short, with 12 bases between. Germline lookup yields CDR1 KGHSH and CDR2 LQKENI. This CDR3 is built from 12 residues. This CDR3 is CASSPRRGEAFF. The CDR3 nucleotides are TGTGCCAGCTCCCCTAGGAGGGGTGAAGCTTTCTTT.

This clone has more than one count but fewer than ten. CDR3 sequence: CASSQDAGEAQETQYF. The CDR3 nucleotides are TGTGCCAGCAGCCAAGATGCGGGGGAGGCCCAAGAGACCCAGTACTTC. V gene TRBV14 combines with J gene TRBJ2-5; 7 bases are a match to TRBD2. The trim removed 0 bases at V and 1 base at J, leaving 5 bases unmatched. The CDR3 is 16 residues long. The germline V gene has CDR1 SGHDN and CDR2 FVKESK.

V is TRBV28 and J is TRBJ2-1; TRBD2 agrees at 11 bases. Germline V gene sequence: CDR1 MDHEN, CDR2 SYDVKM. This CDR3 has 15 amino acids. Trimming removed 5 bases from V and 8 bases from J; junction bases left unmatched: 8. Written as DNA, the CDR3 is TGTGCCAGCAGTCAAAGACTAGCGGGGACGGATGAGCAGTTCTTC. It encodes CASSQRLAGTDEQFF.

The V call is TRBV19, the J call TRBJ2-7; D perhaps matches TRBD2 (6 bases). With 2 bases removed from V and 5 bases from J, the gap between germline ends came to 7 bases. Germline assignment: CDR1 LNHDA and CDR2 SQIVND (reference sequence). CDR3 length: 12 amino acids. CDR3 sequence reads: CASSISGDEQYF. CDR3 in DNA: TGTGCCAGTAGTATATCGGGGGACGAGCAGTACTTC. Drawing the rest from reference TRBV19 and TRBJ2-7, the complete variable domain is DGGITQSPKYLFRKEGQNVTLSCEQNLNHDAMYWYRQDPGQGLRLIYYSQIVNDFQKGDIAEGYSVSREKKESFPLTVTSAQKNPTAFYLCASSISGDEQYFGPGTRLTVT.

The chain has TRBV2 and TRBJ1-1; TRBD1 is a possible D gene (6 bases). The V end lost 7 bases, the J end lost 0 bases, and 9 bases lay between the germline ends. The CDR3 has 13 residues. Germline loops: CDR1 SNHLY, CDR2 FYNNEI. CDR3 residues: CASNWDMNTEAFF. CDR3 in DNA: TGTGCCAGCAATTGGGACATGAACACTGAAGCTTTCTTT.